The text below deals with one TCR beta chain. This sample was taken from a study of early T cells in non-severe SARS-CoV-2 infection. TCRdb ran MiXCR on the 5' RACE reads and lists one entry per CDR3 protein. The data contain around 70,000 distinct CDR3 sequences, around 8.7% of them seen just once; the ten biggest clones take up roughly 3%. Trimming took 6 bases from V and 3 from J, leaving 21 bases between them. Germline CDR1 is LGHNT and CDR2 is FRNRAP. The CDR3 runs to 16 residues. Specimen: whole blood. The clonotype originates from an adult who was a healthcare worker with PCR-confirmed SARS-CoV-2 infection or an uninfected control (not recorded which). The J gene is TRBJ2-7, the V gene TRBV12-5; D is uncertain. As DNA, the CDR3 is TGTGCTAGTGGCCCCCTCAAAATGACCAGGCACTACGAGCAGTACTTC. Its translation: CASGPLKMTRHYEQYF.